This TCR beta chain was obtained from a study of long-term antiretroviral therapy in people with HIV. Study context: The earliest specimens came about a decade ahead of the 2015 immediate-ART recommendation.

Comments on this clone: What it binds is unknown.

Germline V lookup: CDR1 ENHRY, CDR2 SYGVKD. The CDR3 consists of 13 residues. J gave up 3 bases and V 8 bases, and 3 bases lay outside the gene matches. General observations from the study: Clonal populations expanded prior to ART predominated within the repertoire at all time points.

Survey-level resolution applied to immunoSEQ assay v3.0. TCRdb keeps only in-frame clones here, not all; method: immunoSEQ multiplex PCR. The table lists around 33,000 clones, roughly four fifths of them singletons. The receptor comes from a man aged 18 to 30 with HIV. Sequenced here: unsorted PBMCs, sampled 0.4 years before starting antiretroviral therapy. The chain couples TRBV10-3 to TRBJ2-7; 11 bases align to TRBD1. In DNA form, the CDR3 reads TGTGCCATCGGGACAGGGGGTTTCTACGAGCAGTACTTC. As protein: CAIGTGGFYEQYF.